The 26 T cell receptor beta chains below come from one sample, sequenced in a study of patients and donors after allogeneic stem cell transplantation. MiXCR was run by TCRdb on the RT-PCR reads, yielding one entry per CDR3 protein. The sample holds 800,000 to 1,000,000 distinct CDR3 sequences, 18% seen once. Sequencing was done on a sample of blood, either unsorted or a sorted T cell fraction (not recorded which). The receptors stem from a human donor who was either an allogeneic HSCT recipient or a stem cell or donor lymphocyte infusion donor (not recorded which). It is not recorded whose cells these are; they may come from a transplant donor.

The rearrangement joins TRBV28 to TRBJ2-3; TRBD2 agrees at 9 bases. Trimming removed 4 bases from V and 1 base from J; junction bases left unmatched: 6. The CDR3 runs to 16 residues. Per germline, CDR1 MDHEN and CDR2 SYDVKM. The chain's CDR3 is CASSSTTSGRTDTQYF. The CDR3 DNA follows: TGTGCCAGCAGTTCTACAACTAGCGGGCGCACAGATACGCAGTATTTT.

The chain employs TRBV20-1 and TRBJ1-1, with unresolved D. The CDR3 is 13 amino acids. In germline, CDR1 is DFQATT, CDR2 SNEGSKA (reference sequence). Trimming removed 3 bases at V and 0 bases at J, with 8 bases between. The CDR3 coding sequence is TGCAGTGCTAGGCACCTCTTGAACACTGAAGCTTTCTTT. Translating gives CSARHLLNTEAFF.

This clonotype was counted a few times. This rearrangement joins TRBV20-1 to TRBJ2-7, with 14 nucleotides matching TRBD2. From germline, CDR1 is DFQATT and CDR2 SNEGSKA (reference sequence). This CDR3 has 17 amino acids. Trimming removed 4 bases from V and 7 bases from J; junction bases left unmatched: 15. CDR3 in amino acids: CSAITGRLAGGPREQYF. In nucleotides, the CDR3 is TGCAGTGCTATAACAGGAAGACTAGCGGGGGGGCCGCGGGAGCAGTACTTC.

CDR3 nucleotide sequence: TGTGCCAGCAGTGATGACAGATTGAACACTGAAGCTTTCTTT. Protein sequence: CASSDDRLNTEAFF. The chain uses TRBV25-1 and TRBJ1-1, with a tentative D call TRBD1 (5 bases). Germline V gene lookup returns CDR1 MGHDK and CDR2 SYGVNS. CDR3 length: 14 residues. V lost 3 bases and J lost 0, with 8 bases in between.

This clonotype was seen a few times. This chain uses TRBV20-1 with TRBJ2-1, with D perhaps TRBD1 or TRBD2 (6 bases each). This CDR3 is 15 amino acids long. With 3 bases removed from V and 4 bases from J, the gap between germline ends came to 16 bases. From germline, CDR1 is DFQATT and CDR2 SNEGSKA (reference sequence). Here the CDR3 reads CSARVLGGSYNEQFF. The CDR3 DNA follows: TGCAGTGCTAGGGTACTAGGGGGGTCTTACAATGAGCAGTTCTTC.

CDR3 in amino acids: CASSRPGTFNEQFF. The DNA of the CDR3 is TGTGCCAGCAGTCGCCCCGGGACTTTCAATGAGCAGTTCTTC. V is TRBV27 and J is TRBJ2-1, with D possibly matching TRBD2 (6 bases). The CDR3 is made up of 14 amino acids. The germline CDR1 and CDR2 sequences are MNHEY and SMNVEV (reference sequence). V was clipped by 5 bases and J by 6 bases, with 14 bases between them.

The chain combines TRBV24-1 with TRBJ1-5; D not certain. The germline V gene encodes CDR1 KGHDR and CDR2 SFDVKD. The V end lost 7 bases, the J end lost 3 bases, and 15 bases lay between the germline ends. The CDR3 spans 15 residues. The CDR3 here is CATRVTQENNQPQHF. Here the CDR3 DNA reads TGTGCCACCAGGGTAACGCAGGAAAACAATCAGCCCCAGCATTTT.

The sample holds a few counts of this clonotype. CDR3 in amino acids: CASTRGVDYGYTF. The CDR3 nucleotides read TGTGCCAGCACCAGGGGAGTGGACTATGGCTACACCTTC. V gene TRBV6-1 combines with J gene TRBJ1-2; possible D gene TRBD1, 6 bases. The germline V gene has CDR1 MNHNS and CDR2 SASEGT. The CDR3 consists of 13 residues. V was cut by 7 bases and J by 3 bases, with 12 bases left in between.

This clonotype has more than one count but fewer than ten. The chain links TRBV2 to TRBJ2-3; tentatively, D is TRBD2 (6 bases). This CDR3 spans 18 amino acids. Germline V gene data show CDR1 as SNHLY and CDR2 as FYNNEI. Deletions cut 6 bases from V and 0 bases from J, with 22 bases between. In nucleotides, the CDR3 is TGTGCCAGCAGGCGGGAAAGGCGGGGTTCTCCCAGCACAGATACGCAGTATTTT. Residues: CASRRERRGSPSTDTQYF.

In its sample, this clonotype was seen many times. The chain joins TRBV20-1 to TRBJ2-1, with 9 bases aligning to TRBD2. Germline V gives CDR1 DFQATT, CDR2 SNEGSKA (reference sequence). The CDR3 loop spans 14 amino acids. V lost 5 bases and J lost 4; bases outside the gene matches: 6. CDR3 nucleotide sequence: TGCAGTGCTTTGCGGGGGGGCCAATACAATGAGCAGTTCTTC. The encoded protein is CSALRGGQYNEQFF.

The chain is built from TRBV20-1 and TRBJ1-1; D unclear. Trimming left V 1 base short and J 1 base short, with 7 bases between. The CDR3 extends over 13 amino acids. Germline lookup yields CDR1 DFQATT and CDR2 SNEGSKA (reference sequence). In DNA, the CDR3 is TGCAGTGCTAGAGGGGTCTCGAACACTGAAGCTTTCTTT. Its protein is CSARGVSNTEAFF.

This clonotype was seen a few times. J is TRBJ2-1 and V is TRBV4-1, with 10 bases matching TRBD1. Germline V CDR1 and CDR2: MGHRA, YSYEKL. CDR3 size: 19 residues. V lost 4 bases to trimming and J lost 4 bases; unmatched junction nucleotides: 16. The CDR3 is CASSRLSGTGAPLYNEQFF. The CDR3 nucleotides are TGCGCCAGCAGCCGCTTATCCGGGACAGGGGCGCCATTATACAATGAGCAGTTCTTC.

The gene calls are TRBV20-1 and TRBJ2-3; 9 positions agree with TRBD2. CDR1 is DFQATT and CDR2 is SNEGSKA in the germline V gene (reference sequence). The CDR3 has 14 residues. The trim removed 4 bases at V and 4 bases at J, leaving 6 bases unmatched. CDR3: CSAMSSGTPDTQYF. The CDR3 DNA sequence: TGCAGTGCTATGTCTAGCGGGACCCCAGATACGCAGTATTTT.

The chain couples TRBV27 to TRBJ1-5, with D possibly matching TRBD1 (6 bases). This CDR3 has 15 amino acids. Germline CDR1 and CDR2: MNHEY and SMNVEV (reference sequence). The germline V and J ends were trimmed by 3 bases and 4 bases, with 13 bases remaining between them. The CDR3 nucleotides read TGTGCCAGCAGTTTGCTCCGAGGGGGGAATCAGCCCCAGCATTTT. It yields the protein CASSLLRGGNQPQHF.

This clonotype appeared a few times. The chain joins TRBV24-1 to TRBJ2-3, with D possibly TRBD1 on 6 matching bases. Germline assignment: CDR1 KGHDR and CDR2 SFDVKD. The ends were cut back, 2 bases at V and 0 bases at J, with 11 bases in the middle. The CDR3 runs to 16 residues. In DNA, the CDR3 is TGTGCCACCAGTGATTCTTACAGGGCTAGCACAGATACGCAGTATTTT. Its protein product is CATSDSYRASTDTQYF.

The table lists this clonotype with a few counts. The chain carries TRBV6-2 or TRBV6-3 and TRBJ2-5, with D perhaps matching TRBD1 (6 bases). This CDR3 contains 16 residues. V shed 0 bases and J shed 5 bases, with 16 bases lying between them. CDR1 and CDR2 (germline): MNHEY, SVGEGT. The CDR3 coding sequence is TGTGCCAGCAGTTACTCCAGGGGCTTCCGCGGGGAGACCCAGTACTTC. Its protein is CASSYSRGFRGETQYF.

This clonotype was detected a few times. The chain uses TRBV6-5 and TRBJ2-7; no clear D. Germline CDR1 reads MNHEY; CDR2 reads SVGAGI. Deletions cut 2 bases from V and 0 bases from J, with 17 bases between. This CDR3 spans 17 amino acids. The chain's CDR3 is CASSYPTPSGDSYEQYF. In nucleotides, the CDR3 is TGTGCCAGCAGTTACCCCACGCCATCTGGGGACTCCTACGAGCAGTACTTC.

This clonotype has more than one count but fewer than ten. The J gene is TRBJ2-1, the V gene TRBV7-2; D not certain. The CDR3 consists of 17 residues. Germline CDR1 reads SGHTA; CDR2 reads FQGNSA. Trimming pared 4 bases from V and 1 base from J, leaving 17 bases between. The CDR3 DNA reads TGTGCCAGCAGCTCTATACAGAACCTAGGTTCCTACAATGAGCAGTTCTTC. Its protein is CASSSIQNLGSYNEQFF.

J is TRBJ1-5 and V is TRBV20-1; possibly TRBD1 for D (6 bases). This CDR3 comprises 15 residues. V dropped 5 bases and J dropped 0 bases, with 14 bases sitting between them. CDR1 and CDR2 (germline): DFQATT, SNEGSKA (reference sequence). This chain's CDR3 is CSASLVRGSNQPQHF. DNA for the CDR3: TGCAGTGCTTCGCTGGTCAGGGGTAGCAATCAGCCCCAGCATTTT.

This clonotype came up many times. This chain uses TRBV7-9 with TRBJ1-2, with D uncertain. The V end was cut by 8 bases, the J end by 4 bases, with 2 bases between. The CDR3 contains 9 residues. The germline V gene encodes CDR1 SEHNR and CDR2 FQNEAQ (reference sequence). The CDR3 sequence is CASLYGYTF. DNA for the CDR3: TGTGCCAGCCTCTATGGCTACACCTTC.

Of note for this clonotype: One end of the junction fails to match germline, which may point to a read error. The chain combines TRBV7-3 with TRBJ2-5; D not resolved. The CDR3 loop spans 12 amino acids. CDR1 and CDR2 (germline): SGHTA, FQGTGA. In nucleotides, the CDR3 is TGCGCCAGCAGCTTTAAAGGATTCGGGTCATCCTTC. It specifies CASSFKGFGSSF.

This clonotype occurred a few times. The rearrangement links TRBV5-5 to TRBJ2-7, with a weak D call TRBD1 (6 bases). With 0 bases removed from V and 2 bases from J, the gap between germline ends came to 9 bases. Germline CDR1 is SGHKS and CDR2 is YYEKEE (reference sequence). The CDR3 contains 14 residues. CDR3 sequence reads: CASSLGQVTYEQYF. CDR3 bases: TGTGCCAGCAGCTTGGGACAGGTAACCTACGAGCAGTACTTC. The whole variable domain, filled in from reference TRBV5-5 and TRBJ2-7, reads DAGVTQSPTHLIKTRGQQVTLRCSPISGHKSVSWYQQVLGQGPQFIFQYYEKEERGRGNFPDRFSARQFPNYSSELNVNALLLGDSALYLCASSLGQVTYEQYFGPGTRLTVT.

This chain joins TRBV20-1 and TRBJ2-1, with 12 bases identical to TRBD2. The junction had 8 bases not matched to a gene; V was cut back by 0 bases and J by 5 bases. The germline V gene has CDR1 DFQATT and CDR2 SNEGSKA (reference sequence). This CDR3 region has 17 residues. CDR3 nucleotide sequence: TGCAGTGCTAGAGATCGCCGACTAGCGGGGGCAAACAATGAGCAGTTCTTC. Encoded protein: CSARDRRLAGANNEQFF.

In this sample, this clonotype turned up many times. The genes are TRBV12-3 or TRBV12-4 and TRBJ1-2; D unresolved. V lost 5 bases and J 3 bases, leaving 10 bases between the germline ends. CDR3 length: 13 amino acids. The CDR3 sequence: CASSAPRDYGYTF. The CDR3 DNA reads as TGTGCCAGCAGTGCCCCCCGGGACTATGGCTACACCTTC.

The V and J genes are TRBV12-3 or TRBV12-4 and TRBJ1-1, with D possibly TRBD1 on 5 matching bases. V dropped 6 bases and J dropped 5 bases, with 13 bases sitting between them. CDR3 length: 13 amino acids. The CDR3 DNA reads TGTGCCAGCAGCGTCAGGGCTGGAACTGAAGCTTTCTTT. Translated, it gives CASSVRAGTEAFF.

This clonotype was counted a few times. The chain employs TRBV20-1 and TRBJ1-1, with 8 bases lining up with TRBD1. V lost 3 bases to trimming and J lost 0 bases; unmatched junction nucleotides: 6. From germline, CDR1 is DFQATT and CDR2 SNEGSKA (reference sequence). This CDR3 is built from 15 residues. In nucleotides, the CDR3 is TGCAGTGCTAGGGAAAGGACAGGGATGAACACTGAAGCTTTCTTT. Its protein is CSARERTGMNTEAFF.